The sample holds many counts of the clone carrying this T cell receptor beta chain. The CDR3 has 14 residues. Germline V gives CDR1 MNHEY, CDR2 SVGAGI. V shed 2 bases, J shed 7 bases, and the junction held 2 bases outside the gene matches. This sample is drawn from a study of blood T cell repertoires in COVID-19. Whole-study context: Some COVID-19 samples were acute and others convalescent; all came from the United States, Italy and Spain. The analysed material was cDNA or gDNA that came from T cells, B-cell-depleted T cells, or PBMCs.

Per the authors' pipeline: Estimation of nucleated cell counts was performed using reference gene primer amplification. Assay used: immunoSEQ multiplex PCR; TCRdb lists only in-frame clones, some missing. The V and J calls and clone size were taken over from that table, and D and trimming were inferred from the DNA. The repertoire holds about 110,000 clones, about 85% seen once, with over 2% in the top ten. The TCR was taken from a human donor in a cohort sampled during active COVID-19. This sequence joins TRBV6-5 and TRBJ1-6; 7 bases line up with TRBD1. The sequencing sample was made of peripheral blood. The CDR3 spells CASSYTGQNSPLHF. CDR3 sequence (DNA): TGTGCCAGCAGTTACACGGGACAGAATTCACCCCTCCACTTT.